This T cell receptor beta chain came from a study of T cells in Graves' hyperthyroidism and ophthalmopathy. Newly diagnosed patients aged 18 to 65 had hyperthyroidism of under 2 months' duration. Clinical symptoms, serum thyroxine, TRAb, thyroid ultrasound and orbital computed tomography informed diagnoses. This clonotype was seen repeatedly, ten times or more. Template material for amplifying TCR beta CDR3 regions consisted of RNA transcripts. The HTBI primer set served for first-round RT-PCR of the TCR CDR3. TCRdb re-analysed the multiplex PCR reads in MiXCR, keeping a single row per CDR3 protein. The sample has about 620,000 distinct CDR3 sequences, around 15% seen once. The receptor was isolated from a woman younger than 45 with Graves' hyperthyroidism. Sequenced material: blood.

CDR3 protein: CSAQYLGTSGNMFF. The DNA of the CDR3 is TGCAGTGCGCAATACCTCGGGACTAGCGGGAATATGTTCTTC. The chain recombines TRBV20-1 with TRBJ2-1; 13 nucleotides line up with TRBD2. V lost 6 bases, J lost 15 bases, and 14 bases stayed unmatched. The CDR3 is made up of 14 amino acids. The V gene's germline CDR1 is DFQATT and CDR2 SNEGSKA (reference sequence).